Described below is a single TCR beta chain sequence and its context. This clonotype was seen at least ten times. The antigen it binds to is not known. Qualities for individual bases were not recorded, and no much larger clone is one base off. The library was prepared using 5' RACE. TCRdb shows the sequencer as NextSeq 500. In the TCR library protocol, a unique molecular identifier was attached to each TCR cDNA molecule so that PCR and sequencing errors could be corrected. In the original analysis: TCR identification, UMI-based error correction and CDR3 extraction were all carried out with Decombinator tools. TCRs above a frequency of 2 per 1,000, corresponding to the top 1% of the tumor frequency distribution, were defined as expanded. Expanded tumor TCRs statistically deemed absent (corrected P<0.05) from at least one tumor region were classed as regional, and all other expanded tumor TCRs were classed as ubiquitous. Each repertoire was subsampled 100 times to 5,000 TCRs, after which Renyi diversity was computed with the R vegan package. CDR3 similarity networks were built from amino acid triplet string-kernel similarity, connecting CDR3s with pairwise similarity above 0.82. TCRdb's own reprocessing of the public reads used fastp at Q25 and MiXCR and kept productive beta chains. Every CDR3 protein is listed once, alongside the most common genes and DNA of its rows. TCRdb's processing, not the study's, gives the V and J calls here. This sample has 14,000 or so distinct CDR3 sequences in its table, and 4.7% of those were observed once. The leading ten clones occupy approximately 20% of the sample.

The record originates from a study of spatial heterogeneity in lung cancer (dated by TCRdb to the late 2010s). Background for the entire study: Beta-chain transcripts were consistently detected in greater numbers than alpha-chain transcripts, which likely reflected higher beta-chain transcript abundance. A strong correlation was found between TCR transcript counts in tumor regions and a T cell transcriptional module score from matched bulk RNA-seq. In the raw uncorrected reads, each unique combination of TCR and UMI appeared more than ten times on average. In non-small cell lung cancer, the study made a quantitative comparison of TCR alpha and beta repertoires among multiple tumor regions, matched nontumor lung and blood. Nonsynonymous mutation counts, determined by whole-exome sequencing of tumor tissue, were related to TCR repertoire features. Both alpha and beta chains were TCR-sequenced in hundreds of tumor regions, fewer than 80 matched nontumor lung samples and 45 to 60 PBMC samples obtained at surgery.

The germline V gene (reference sequence) gives CDR1 as DFQATT and CDR2 as SNEGSKA. CDR3 length: 16 amino acids, cysteine to phenylalanine. Of all the DNA, just the CDR3 is kept, 48 bases in frame from base 1. The junction shows trimming of 3 bases on V and 0 bases on J, plus 15 bases between the germline ends. Results and caveats for the whole study, not just this receptor: A correlation was observed between the number of expanded intratumoral alpha and beta TCRs and the tumor nonsynonymous mutation count. TCR-seq was estimated to cover only approximately 6.6% of tumor T cells for alpha chains and approximately 12% for beta chains. Additional single-cell paired TCR alpha and beta sequencing was considered necessary to confirm, at a functional level, the hypothesis that regional TCRs recognize regional mutations. Counts of ubiquitous and regional expanded TCRs correlated with counts of ubiquitous and regional nonsynonymous mutations, respectively.

The meaning of the sample's time point label: sample taken at primary tumor resection. Samples were obtained from 72 patients with early-stage, untreated non-small cell lung cancer from the lung TRACERx cohort. For TCR sequencing, whole RNA was extracted from tumor and nontumor lung tissue, or from cryopreserved PBMC samples, and no cell sorting was done. Only patients with enough RNA available from two or more tumor regions were chosen for TCR sequencing. Tumor and adjacent nontumor lung specimens were reviewed by a lung pathologist before selection. The receptor was derived from a female donor with early-stage non-small cell lung cancer. Here the chain combines TRBV20-1 and TRBJ1-5; the D gene is perhaps TRBD1, on 5 matching bases. The specimen comprised lung tumor tissue, sampled at surgery. CDR3 protein: CSASAGPIYSNQPQHF. DNA sequence: TGCAGTGCTAGCGCGGGGCCGATCTATAGCAATCAGCCCCAGCATTTT.